In its sample, the clone carrying this T cell receptor (beta chain) was seen many times. Its target is unknown. The data derive from a study of early T cells in non-severe SARS-CoV-2 infection. Study at large: RNA in bulk from unsorted whole blood was sequenced, and chains were unpaired.

The study's findings and limits: Missing private and CD4 specificities, VDJdb matching favored anti-spike CD8 responses.

Germline CDR1 and CDR2: SGHAT and FQNNGV. V was cut by 5 bases and J by 5 bases, with 7 bases left in between. The CDR3 is 12 amino acids. Tagging with unique molecular identifiers was applied to individual cDNA molecules. From the 5' RACE reads, TCRdb called clonotypes with MiXCR, one entry per CDR3 protein. The sample lists about 94,000 distinct CDR3 sequences; less than 15% were seen once. Input material: whole blood. This chain uses TRBV11-2 with TRBJ2-1; D is unresolved. The TCR was taken from an adult who was a healthcare worker with PCR-confirmed SARS-CoV-2 infection or an uninfected control (not recorded which). The CDR3 here is CASSPRDNEQFF. The CDR3, as DNA: TGTGCCAGCAGCCCCCGAGACAATGAGCAGTTCTTC. Variable domain in full (rest from reference TRBV11-2 and TRBJ2-1): EAGVAQSPRYKIIEKRQSVAFWCNPISGHATLYWYQQILGQGPKLLIQFQNNGVVDDSQLPKDRFSAERLKGVDSTLKIQPAKLEDSAVYLCASSPRDNEQFFGPGTRLTVL.